The entry that follows covers one T cell receptor beta chain sequence. Germline CDR1 is SGHTA and CDR2 is FQGNSA. CDR3 length equals 16 residues. The J segment lost 11 bases and the V segment lost 6 bases, leaving 17 bases of the junction unmatched. Assay used: immunoSEQ multiplex PCR; TCRdb lists only in-frame clones, some missing. The profile shows about 140,000 clones, 92% of them singletons. The entry originates in a study of CD4+ T cells in melanoma. The rearrangement links TRBV7-2 to TRBJ2-3; 10 bases map to TRBD1. The receptor's source is a human donor with melanoma. CDR3 sequence reads: CASSRTSGTGVVGQYF. In DNA, the CDR3 is TGTGCCAGCAGTCGAACCTCCGGGACAGGGGTTGTCGGGCAGTATTTT.